The 9 T cell receptor beta chains reported below all come from one sample, sequenced in a study of cytotoxic CD8 clonotypes in ibrutinib-treated CLL. Sequencing used immunoSEQ multiplex PCR; TCRdb keeps in-frame clones, though not all of them. The data contain 150,000 to 250,000 clones, 72% of them singletons. The sample in question was PBMCs, obtained after 24 months of ibrutinib treatment. The receptors were sampled from a human donor with chronic lymphocytic leukemia.

This chain connects TRBV5-1 to TRBJ1-1; unclear D gene. V lost 0 bases to trimming and J lost 4 bases, with 10 bases between them. Looked up from germline, CDR1 is SGHRS and CDR2 is YFSETQ. The CDR3 consists of 14 residues. CDR3: CASSLVSSSTEAFF. Written as DNA, the CDR3 is TGCGCCAGCAGCTTGGTATCATCTAGCACTGAAGCTTTCTTT.

The rearrangement uses TRBV7-7 and TRBJ1-1; D is unresolved. V shed 2 bases and J shed 1 base, with 5 bases lying between them. The CDR3 covers 13 residues. Germline values: CDR1 SSHAT, CDR2 FNYEAQ (reference sequence). This CDR3 is CASSLNGNTEAFF. The CDR3 DNA is TGTGCCAGCAGCTTAAACGGGAACACTGAAGCTTTCTTT.

For the CDR3, the DNA is TGTGCCAGCAGCGTAGGGAGCTACTCACCCCTCCACTTT. It translates to CASSVGSYSPLHF. V usage is TRBV9 and J usage is TRBJ1-6; D call uncertain. The CDR3 runs 13 residues. Trimming removed 0 bases at V and 10 bases at J, with 8 bases between. Germline CDR1 is SGDLS and CDR2 is YYNGEE.

The V and J genes are TRBV4-2 and TRBJ2-7, with 10 bases aligning to TRBD1. The V gene end was trimmed by 5 bases and the J gene end by 0 bases; junction bases not matched to a gene: 4. This CDR3 is built from 15 residues. Germline CDR1 and CDR2: LGHNA and YNFKEQ. The CDR3 region has the DNA TGTGCCAGCAGCACCCGGGACAGGGGCTCCTACGAGCAGTACTTC. It is translated as CASSTRDRGSYEQYF.

This clone was seen only a few times. The rearrangement uses TRBV9 and TRBJ2-1; 9 bases fit TRBD2. Germline lookup yields CDR1 SGDLS and CDR2 YYNGEE. This CDR3 is built from 16 residues. Trimming removed 0 bases from V and 6 bases from J; junction bases left unmatched: 7. The CDR3 coding sequence is TGTGCCAGCAGCGTAGCTGTGCTAGCGGGACTCAATGAGCAGTTCTTC. It codes for CASSVAVLAGLNEQFF.

This chain joins TRBV27 and TRBJ2-3; 8 bases map to TRBD1. The CDR3 has 15 residues. With 2 bases clipped from V and 2 bases from J, the junction kept 3 bases outside the gene matches. Germline values: CDR1 MNHEY, CDR2 SMNVEV (reference sequence). Here the CDR3 reads CASSLRDRHTDTQYF. Here the CDR3 DNA reads TGTGCCAGCAGTTTAAGGGACAGGCACACAGATACGCAGTATTTT.

The gene calls are TRBV19 and TRBJ2-7; D uncertain. V lost 4 bases and J 1 base, leaving 14 bases between the germline ends. Per the germline V gene, CDR1 is LNHDA and CDR2 is SQIVND (reference sequence). The CDR3 spans 15 residues. CDR3 sequence: CASSRSKVNSYEQYF. The CDR3 DNA follows: TGTGCCAGTAGTAGGTCCAAAGTAAATTCCTACGAGCAGTACTTC.

The chain couples TRBV11-2 to TRBJ2-7; 7 bases are shared with TRBD1. CDR3 size: 16 residues. Germline V gene data show CDR1 as SGHAT and CDR2 as FQNNGV. The V and J ends lost 5 bases and 2 bases, in that order; junction bases with no gene match: 12. The CDR3 spells CASSPRTGLPTYEQYF. CDR3 coding DNA: TGTGCCAGCAGCCCGAGGACAGGCCTTCCGACCTACGAGCAGTACTTC. The full variable domain, rest sourced from reference TRBV11-2 and TRBJ2-7, is EAGVAQSPRYKIIEKRQSVAFWCNPISGHATLYWYQQILGQGPKLLIQFQNNGVVDDSQLPKDRFSAERLKGVDSTLKIQPAKLEDSAVYLCASSPRTGLPTYEQYFGPGTRLTVT.

The chain carries TRBV18 and TRBJ2-1; 9 bases match TRBD2. This CDR3 has 15 residues. V was pared by 2 bases and J by 7 bases, with 6 bases of the junction left unmatched. Looked up from germline, CDR1 is KGHSH and CDR2 is LQKENI. This CDR3 reads CASSPNRLAGNEQFF. The CDR3 nucleotides read TGTGCCAGCTCACCAAATAGGCTAGCGGGAAATGAGCAGTTCTTC.